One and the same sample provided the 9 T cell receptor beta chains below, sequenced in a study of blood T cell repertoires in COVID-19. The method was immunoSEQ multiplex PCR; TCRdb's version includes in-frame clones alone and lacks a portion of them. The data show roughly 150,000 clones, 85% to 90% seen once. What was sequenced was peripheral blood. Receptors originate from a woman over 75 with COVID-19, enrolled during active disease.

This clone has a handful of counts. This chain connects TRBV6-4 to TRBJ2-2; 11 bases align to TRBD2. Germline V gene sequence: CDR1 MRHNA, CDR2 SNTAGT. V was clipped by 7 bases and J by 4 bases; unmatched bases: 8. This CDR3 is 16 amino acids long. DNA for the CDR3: TGTGCCAGCACCCCACTAGCGGGAGCGAGCACCGGGGAGCTGTTTTTT. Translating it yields CASTPLAGASTGELFF.

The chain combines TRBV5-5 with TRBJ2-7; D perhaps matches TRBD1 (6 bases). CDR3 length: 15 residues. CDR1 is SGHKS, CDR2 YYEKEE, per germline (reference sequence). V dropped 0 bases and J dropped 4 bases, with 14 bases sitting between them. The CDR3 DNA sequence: TGTGCCAGCAGCTTGGGTCAGGGGTCCGTATACGAGCAGTACTTC. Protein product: CASSLGQGSVYEQYF.

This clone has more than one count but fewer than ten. The CDR3 reads CASSESLFPQYF. The DNA for the CDR3 is TGCGCCAGCAGTGAGTCCCTTTTCCCGCAGTATTTT. The chain joins TRBV10-2 to TRBJ2-3, with D hard to call. Germline CDR1 and CDR2: WSHSY and SAAADI. Trimming took off 0 bases at V and 10 bases at J, with 8 bases between the two ends. This CDR3 is 12 amino acids long.

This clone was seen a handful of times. The CDR3 sequence: CASSLTTGQGGGYTF. CDR3 DNA: TGTGCCAGCAGTCTGACAACGGGACAGGGCGGTGGCTACACCTTC. The chain recombines TRBV28 with TRBJ1-2, with TRBD1 identical over 9 bases. V gave up 5 bases and J gave up 7 bases; unmatched junction bases: 11. Germline lookup yields CDR1 MDHEN and CDR2 SYDVKM. The CDR3 is 15 residues long.

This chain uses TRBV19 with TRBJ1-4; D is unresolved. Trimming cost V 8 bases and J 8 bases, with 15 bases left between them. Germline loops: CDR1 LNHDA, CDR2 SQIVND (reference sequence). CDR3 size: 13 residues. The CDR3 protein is CASLSGYGEKLFF. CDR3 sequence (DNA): TGTGCCAGTCTATCCGGGTATGGCGAAAAACTGTTTTTT.

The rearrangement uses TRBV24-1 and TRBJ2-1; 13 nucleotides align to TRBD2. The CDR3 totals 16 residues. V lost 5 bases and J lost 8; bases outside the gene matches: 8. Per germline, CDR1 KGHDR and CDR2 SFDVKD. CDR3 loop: CATSAAGLAGVDEQFF. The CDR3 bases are TGTGCCACCAGTGCCGCCGGACTAGCGGGAGTGGATGAGCAGTTCTTC.

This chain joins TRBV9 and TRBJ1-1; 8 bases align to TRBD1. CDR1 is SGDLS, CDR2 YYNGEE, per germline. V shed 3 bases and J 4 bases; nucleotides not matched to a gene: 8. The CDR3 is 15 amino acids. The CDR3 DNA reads TGTGCCAGCAGCGCCCGGACAGGGCTAGGCACTGAAGCTTTCTTT. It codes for CASSARTGLGTEAFF.

The CDR3 sequence: CASTPGQGPNIQYF. Here the CDR3 DNA reads TGTGCCAGTACTCCGGGACAGGGGCCAAACATTCAGTACTTC. The chain is built from TRBV19 and TRBJ2-4, with 10 bases identical to TRBD1. J lost 6 bases, V lost 7 bases, and 6 bases had no gene match. The CDR3 consists of 14 residues. The germline V gene encodes CDR1 LNHDA and CDR2 SQIVND (reference sequence).

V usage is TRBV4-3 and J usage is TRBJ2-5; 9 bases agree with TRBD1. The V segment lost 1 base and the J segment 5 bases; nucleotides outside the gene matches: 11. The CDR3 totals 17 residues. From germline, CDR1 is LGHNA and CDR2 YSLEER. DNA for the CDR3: TGCGCCAGCAGCCAAGTAATTCGGGACAGGGCGAGGGAGACCCAGTACTTC. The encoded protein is CASSQVIRDRARETQYF.